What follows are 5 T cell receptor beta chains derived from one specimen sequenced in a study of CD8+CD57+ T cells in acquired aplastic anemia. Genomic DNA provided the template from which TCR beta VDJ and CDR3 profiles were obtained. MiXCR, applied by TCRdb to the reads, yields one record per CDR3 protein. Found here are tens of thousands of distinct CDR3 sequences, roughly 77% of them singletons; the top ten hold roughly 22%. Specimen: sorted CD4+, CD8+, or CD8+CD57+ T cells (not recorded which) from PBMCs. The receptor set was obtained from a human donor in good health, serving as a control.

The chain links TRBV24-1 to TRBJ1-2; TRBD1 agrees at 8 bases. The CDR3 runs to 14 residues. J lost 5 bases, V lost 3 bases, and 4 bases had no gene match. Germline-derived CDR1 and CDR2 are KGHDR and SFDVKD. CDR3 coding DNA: TGTGCCACCAGTGATGGGACAGGTCGGTATGGCTACACCTTC. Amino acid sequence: CATSDGTGRYGYTF.

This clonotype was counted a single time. CDR3 amino acids: CATVQDMNTEAFF. The CDR3 nucleotides read TGTGCCACCGTACAGGACATGAACACTGAAGCTTTCTTT. The chain is built from TRBV15 and TRBJ1-1, with D perhaps TRBD1 (5 bases). Trimming shortened V by 8 bases and J by 0 bases, and 10 bases separated the two germline ends. The CDR3 totals 13 residues. Germline values: CDR1 LNHNV, CDR2 YYDKDF (reference sequence).

CDR3 region: CASSREPDRKAFF. The CDR3 DNA is TGTGCCAGCAGCCGAGAACCAGACAGGAAGGCTTTCTTT. The chain recombines TRBV11-2 with TRBJ1-1; D may be TRBD1 (6 bases). Germline V gene sequence: CDR1 SGHAT, CDR2 FQNNGV. This CDR3 has 13 amino acids. Trimming cost V 5 bases and J 11 bases, with 18 bases left between them.

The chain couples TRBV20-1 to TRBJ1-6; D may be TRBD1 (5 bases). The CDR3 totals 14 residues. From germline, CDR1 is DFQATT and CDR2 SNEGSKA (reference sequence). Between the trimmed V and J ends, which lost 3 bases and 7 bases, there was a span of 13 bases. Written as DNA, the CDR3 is TGCAGTGCTAGCATAGACAGCAGAAATTCACCCCTCCACTTT. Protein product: CSASIDSRNSPLHF.

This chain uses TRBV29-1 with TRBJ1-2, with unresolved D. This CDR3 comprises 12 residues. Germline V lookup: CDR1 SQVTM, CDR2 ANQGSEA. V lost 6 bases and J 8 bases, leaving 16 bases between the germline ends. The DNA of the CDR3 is TGCAGCGTGCCTGACATAGTACAGGGCTACACCTTC. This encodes CSVPDIVQGYTF.